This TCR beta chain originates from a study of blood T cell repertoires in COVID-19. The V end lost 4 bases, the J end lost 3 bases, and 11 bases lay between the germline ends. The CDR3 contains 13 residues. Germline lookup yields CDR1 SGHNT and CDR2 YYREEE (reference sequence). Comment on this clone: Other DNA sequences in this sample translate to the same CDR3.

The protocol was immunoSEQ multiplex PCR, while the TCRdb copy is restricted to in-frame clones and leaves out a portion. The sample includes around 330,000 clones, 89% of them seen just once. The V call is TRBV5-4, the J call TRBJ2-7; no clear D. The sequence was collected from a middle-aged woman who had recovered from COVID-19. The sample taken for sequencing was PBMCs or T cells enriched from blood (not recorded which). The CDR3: CASSPSLGYEQYF. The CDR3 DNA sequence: TGTGCCAGCAGCCCCTCCCTAGGCTACGAGCAGTACTTC.